This T cell receptor beta chain derives from a study of memory CD4+ T cells and cytomegalovirus serostatus. Data came from immunoSEQ multiplex PCR; TCRdb stores just in-frame clones and leaves some out. The sample consists of tens of thousands of clones, about 80% of them appearing once. The CDR3 covers 17 residues. The V gene end was trimmed by 5 bases and the J gene end by 1 base; junction bases not matched to a gene: 11. The V gene's germline CDR1 is MGHDK and CDR2 SYGVNS. Single viable CD3+CD4+CD8-CD45RO+ cells were sorted as the memory CD4+ T cells. Material for sequencing was memory CD4+ T cells from blood. The rearrangement joins TRBV25-1 to TRBJ2-3, with TRBD1 identical over 8 bases. This TCR came from an adult in good health and CMV-seronegative. CDR3 DNA: TGTGCCAGCAGTTCCCCAAGGGACAGGATGCGCACAGATACGCAGTATTTT. Residues: CASSSPRDRMRTDTQYF.